Listed below are T cell receptor beta chains from one sample, sequenced in a study of identifying expanded T cells in peripheral blood. The data were produced by immunoSEQ multiplex PCR, yet TCRdb's version contains in-frame clones alone and is incomplete. The table has around 100,000 clones, over 80% seen once. Input material: blood. These receptors all come from a person aged 18 to 75 in good health. CDR3s include the opening cysteine and the closing phenylalanine or tryptophan. The D gene is left open where the match is weak. Size tells how often a clone was seen (once, few, many) or the class of an expanded clone, and some rows leave it out.

>TRBJ2-1|TRBV11-3|NA|once
CASSLVTTGRSGQFF
TGTGCCAGCAGCTTAGTGACCACAGGTCGGTCCGGGCAGTTCTTC
>TRBJ2-7|TRBV6-5|NA|NA
CASCRGHSYEQYF
TGTGCCAGCTGCCGCGGGCACTCCTACGAGCAGTACTTC
>TRBJ2-1|TRBV4-1|TRBD1|NA
CASSHLPGQGGNEQFF
TGCGCCAGCAGCCACTTACCGGGACAGGGAGGCAATGAGCAGTTCTTC
>TRBJ1-3|TRBV29-1|TRBD1|NA
CSVEGDGQEESSGNTIYF
TGCAGCGTTGAAGGGGATGGACAGGAAGAAAGCTCTGGAAACACCATATATTTT
>TRBJ2-5|TRBV4-3|NA|NA
CASSQDSGVGTQYF
TGCGCCAGCAGCCAAGATTCCGGGGTGGGGACCCAGTACTTC
>TRBJ1-6|TRBV4-1|NA|NA
CASSQERGSPLHF
TGCGCCAGCAGCCAAGAAAGGGGTTCACCCCTCCACTTT
>TRBJ2-7|TRBV5-8|TRBD1|NA
CASSLWGQEAYEQYF
TGTGCCAGCAGCTTGTGGGGACAGGAAGCCTACGAGCAGTACTTC
>TRBJ1-5|TRBV19|TRBD1|NA
CASSILDRGEPQHF
TGTGCCAGTAGTATCCTGGACAGGGGGGAACCCCAGCATTTT
>TRBJ1-1|TRBV4-1|TRBD1|NA
CASSHPGTGGSGGEAFF
TGCGCCAGCAGCCATCCCGGGACAGGGGGCTCGGGCGGCGAAGCTTTCTTT
>TRBJ1-2|TRBV5-1|NA|NA
CASNSYTTGVGGYTF
TGCGCCAGCAATTCATACACAACCGGGGTTGGCGGCTACACCTTC
>TRBJ1-1|TRBV7-9|NA|NA
CASSLLGPTEAFF
TGTGCCAGCAGCTTACTGGGGCCCACTGAAGCTTTCTTT
>TRBJ2-1|TRBV5-1|TRBD1|NA
CASSLAGTGETEQFF
TGCGCCAGCAGCTTGGCCGGGACAGGGGAGACTGAGCAGTTCTTC
>TRBJ2-5|TRBV5-1|TRBD2|once
CASSLVGGSPETQYF
TGCGCCAGCAGCTTGGTTGGCGGGAGTCCCGAGACCCAGTACTTC
>TRBJ1-5|TRBV10-3|TRBD1|once
CAIGTDNQPQHF
TGTGCCATCGGGACAGACAATCAGCCCCAGCATTTT
>TRBJ2-5|TRBV7-9|TRBD1|NA
CASSLGDRVQETQYF
TGTGCCAGCAGCCTAGGGGACAGGGTCCAAGAGACCCAGTACTTC
>TRBJ1-5|TRBV15|NA|NA
CATSSLQGSNQPQHF
TGTGCCACCAGCAGCCTCCAGGGTAGCAATCAGCCCCAGCATTTT
>TRBJ1-5|TRBV19|NA|NA
CASSIGGGFQPQHF
TGTGCCAGTAGTATAGGTGGGGGGTTTCAGCCCCAGCATTTT
>TRBJ1-1|TRBV7-9|NA|NA
CASSLGAGKDTEAFF
TGTGCCAGCAGCTTAGGTGCAGGGAAGGACACTGAAGCTTTCTTT
>TRBJ2-1|TRBV6-6|NA|NA
CASRRFQNNEQFF
TGTGCCAGCAGGAGATTTCAGAACAATGAGCAGTTCTTC
>TRBJ1-1|TRBV9|NA|NA
CASSADKNTEAFF
TGTGCCAGCAGCGCCGACAAGAACACTGAAGCTTTCTTT
>TRBJ1-2|TRBV6-6|TRBD1|NA
CASSLAQGDYGYTF
TGTGCCAGCAGTTTAGCTCAGGGGGATTATGGCTACACCTTC
>TRBJ1-1|TRBV9|TRBD1|NA
CASSVFGQGNTEAFF
TGTGCCAGCAGCGTATTTGGACAGGGGAACACTGAAGCTTTCTTT
>TRBJ1-1|TRBV7-9|NA|NA
CASSQGPSTEAFF
TGTGCCAGCAGCCAGGGACCTAGCACTGAAGCTTTCTTT
>TRBJ1-1|TRBV12-5|NA|NA
CASGLGLPGAEAFF
TGTGCTAGTGGTTTGGGACTCCCGGGGGCTGAAGCTTTCTTT
>TRBJ2-2|TRBV5-1|NA|NA
CASSFRGAGQTGELFF
TGCGCCAGCAGTTTCAGGGGAGCGGGACAAACCGGGGAGCTGTTTTTT
>TRBJ2-2|TRBV2|NA|NA
CASRRTGAGTGELFF
TGTGCCAGCAGGCGCACGGGGGCGGGAACCGGGGAGCTGTTTTTT
>TRBJ2-1|TRBV2|TRBD2|once
CASRETSGSYNEQFF
TGTGCCAGCAGGGAAACTAGCGGATCCTACAATGAGCAGTTCTTC
>TRBJ2-1|TRBV11-2|NA|NA
CASSPREVSSYNEQFF
TGTGCCAGCAGCCCGAGGGAGGTTAGCTCCTACAATGAGCAGTTCTTC
>TRBJ1-2|TRBV5-1|NA|NA
CASRPDGNYGYTF
TGCGCCAGCAGACCGGACGGGAACTATGGCTACACCTTC
>TRBJ2-1|TRBV6-5|NA|NA
CASSYRPPGTYNEQFF
TGTGCCAGCAGTTACCGGCCCCCCGGAACCTACAATGAGCAGTTCTTC
>TRBJ2-7|TRBV7-8|TRBD1|NA
CASQQGGSYEQYF
TGTGCCAGCCAACAGGGGGGCTCCTACGAGCAGTACTTC
>TRBJ1-1|TRBV5-1|NA|NA
CASSLWTNTEAFF
TGCGCCAGCAGCCTTTGGACGAACACTGAAGCTTTCTTT
>TRBJ1-2|TRBV18|NA|NA
CASSPSADYGYTF
TGTGCCAGCTCACCAAGCGCGGACTATGGCTACACCTTC
>TRBJ1-4|TRBV19|NA|NA
CASSILKTAEKLFF
TGTGCCAGTAGTATTCTAAAGACAGCCGAAAAACTGTTTTTT
>TRBJ1-4|TRBV5-4|NA|once
CASSFWGGVKKLFF
TGTGCCAGCAGCTTTTGGGGGGGGGTGAAAAAACTGTTTTTT
>TRBJ1-2|TRBV30|NA|NA
CAWTQGHYGYTF
TGTGCCTGGACTCAGGGGCACTATGGCTACACCTTC
>TRBJ2-7|TRBV7-9|NA|NA
CASSQRGFPYEQYF
TGTGCCAGCTCCCAGAGGGGGTTCCCCTACGAGCAGTACTTC
>TRBJ2-7|TRBV7-9|TRBD2|NA
CASSLDSGTLSYEQYF
TGTGCCAGCAGCTTAGATAGCGGGACCTTGAGCTACGAGCAGTACTTC
>TRBJ1-4|TRBV2|NA|NA
CASSPQGPAKLFF
TGTGCCAGCAGTCCCCAGGGCCCAGCAAAACTGTTTTTT
>TRBJ2-7|TRBV11-3|TRBD2|NA
CASSLGGGGVLWYEQYF
TGTGCCAGCAGCTTAGGGGGGGGAGGAGTTCTCTGGTACGAGCAGTACTTC